The rows below give T cell receptor beta chains drawn from one sample of a study of CD8 T cells in ankylosing spondylitis. TCRdb reprocessed the 5' RACE reads with MiXCR, giving one entry per CDR3 protein. This repertoire shows approximately 190,000 distinct CDR3 sequences, 10% to 15% found once; its top ten account for roughly 9.6%. The sequenced material came from blood, either unsorted or a sorted T cell fraction (not recorded which). All receptors come from a female donor with ankylosing spondylitis or in good health (not recorded which). Each CDR3 is given without its conserved first and last residue. Each record gives: J gene, V gene, CDR3 protein.

>TRBJ2-1|TRBV11-2
ASSLGLSAGAAGRYYNEQF
>TRBJ2-7|TRBV20-1
SARRYLDEQY
>TRBJ2-2|TRBV7-2
ASSLGAGGRDGELF
>TRBJ1-5|TRBV30
AWTLDSNQPQH
>TRBJ2-5|TRBV6-5
ASSLRSGTGVETQY
>TRBJ1-6|TRBV7-2
ASSLMGGAFSPLH
>TRBJ2-2|TRBV20-1
SARVGGGHTGELF
>TRBJ2-1|TRBV7-9
ASSRITGQDREQF
>TRBJ2-1|TRBV5-1
ASRQAILNNEQF
>TRBJ1-1|TRBV12-3/TRBV12-4
ASRGEGSTEAF
>TRBJ2-1|TRBV10-2
ASRGSSYNEQF